This passage covers 24 T cell receptor beta chains from one sample sequenced in a study of shared clonotypes between healthy human individuals (dated by TCRdb to the early 2020s). The library was obtained by the immunoSEQ multiplex PCR assay. Here the immuneACCESS table is served through TCRdb, limited to in-frame sequences with V and J called. Missing clones are a known gap in these copies; in checked studies unresolved V genes cover under half, and the rest lacks a known reason. In this sample the table shows about 1,500,000 clones, 96% of which occur a single time. Of the sample, more than 0.9% falls within the top ten clones. The specimen was naive CD4+ T cells sorted from blood. The sample's cell subset or site label is to be understood as: CD45RA+ positively selected. All receptors derive from a man in his thirties or forties in good health.

The chain uses TRBV14 and TRBJ1-1; D uncertain. Germline V CDR1 and CDR2: SGHDN, FVKESK. Between the trimmed V and J ends, which lost 5 bases and 8 bases, there was a span of 18 bases. This CDR3 is built from 14 residues. The CDR3 DNA reads as TGTGCCAGCAGCGGTTCGGGTCCGAGTCGGGAAGCTTTCTTT. It yields the protein CASSGSGPSREAFF.

The chain carries TRBV18 and TRBJ1-2; weak D call: TRBD1 (5 bases). This CDR3 comprises 14 residues. Germline CDR1 is KGHSH and CDR2 is LQKENI. The V and J ends lost 3 bases and 3 bases respectively, with 11 bases between them. The CDR3 coding sequence is TGTGCCAGCTCACCCCCAACGGGGCACTATGGCTACACCTTC. Protein sequence: CASSPPTGHYGYTF.

This chain links TRBV5-4 with TRBJ1-1; D is perhaps TRBD1 (6 bases). The CDR3 length is 14 residues. The V end was cut by 4 bases, the J end by 1 base, with 11 bases between. Germline V gives CDR1 SGHNT, CDR2 YYREEE (reference sequence). CDR3 sequence: CASSPQTGNTEAFF. Here the CDR3 DNA reads TGTGCCAGCAGCCCCCAGACAGGGAACACTGAAGCTTTCTTT.

V usage is TRBV5-1 and J usage is TRBJ2-7; weak D call: TRBD2 (5 bases). V was pared by 4 bases and J by 0 bases, with 11 bases between. Germline CDR1 SGHRS, CDR2 YFSETQ. This CDR3 has 14 residues. The CDR3 coding sequence is TGCGCCAGCAGCACGGACTTCTTCTCCTACGAGCAGTACTTC. It specifies CASSTDFFSYEQYF.

The chain recombines TRBV28 with TRBJ1-1, with D maybe TRBD1 (5 bases). The CDR3 has 15 amino acids. V was clipped by 5 bases and J by 1 base, with 14 bases between them. CDR1 and CDR2 from the germline V gene are MDHEN and SYDVKM. In DNA form, the CDR3 reads TGTGCCAGCAGTCCTCGGGGGACGCGGAACACTGAAGCTTTCTTT. It codes for CASSPRGTRNTEAFF.

The chain is built from TRBV9 and TRBJ2-5; 8 nucleotides agree with TRBD2. The CDR3 is 13 residues long. V lost 5 bases, J lost 6 bases, and 6 bases stayed unmatched. Per germline, CDR1 SGDLS and CDR2 YYNGEE. In nucleotides, the CDR3 is TGTGCCAGCAGTGAGAGCGGGAGAAAGACCCAGTACTTC. Protein sequence: CASSESGRKTQYF.

This clone was detected once. The rearrangement links TRBV5-4 to TRBJ2-1, with 12 positions matching TRBD2. V shed 0 bases, J shed 15 bases, and the junction held 7 bases outside the gene matches. This CDR3 comprises 14 residues. Germline assignment: CDR1 SGHNT and CDR2 YYREEE (reference sequence). The CDR3 nucleotides are TGTGCCAGCAGCTTGGCCGGGACTAGCGGGCGTTGGTTCTTC. As protein: CASSLAGTSGRWFF.

This clone was observed a handful of times. The CDR3 DNA reads as TGTGCCAGCAGTTTATTGGGATTTGGCTCCTACAATGAGCAGTTCTTC. It translates to CASSLLGFGSYNEQFF. The chain employs TRBV27 and TRBJ2-1; D gene ambiguous. CDR3 length: 16 amino acids. Trimming pared 1 base from V and 0 bases from J, leaving 10 bases between. Germline V gives CDR1 MNHEY, CDR2 SMNVEV (reference sequence).

V and J are TRBV9 and TRBJ2-4; a possible D gene is TRBD1 (7 bases). V was cut by 6 bases and J by 2 bases, with 12 bases left in between. The CDR3 has 14 amino acids. CDR1 and CDR2 from the germline V gene are SGDLS and YYNGEE. The CDR3: CASNSGGTKNIQYF. CDR3 coding DNA: TGTGCCAGCAATTCAGGGGGGACCAAAAACATTCAGTACTTC.

This clone was detected only once. This sample includes further DNA sequences coding for the same CDR3. The V and J genes are TRBV7-8 and TRBJ2-4; 7 bases are a match to TRBD1. Germline V CDR1 and CDR2: SGHVS, FQNEAQ. The CDR3 spans 16 residues. J lost 0 bases, V lost 5 bases, and 7 bases had no gene match. The CDR3 here is CASSLGTALAKNIQYF. The CDR3, as DNA: TGTGCCAGCAGCCTAGGGACAGCCCTAGCCAAAAACATTCAGTACTTC.

The chain employs TRBV5-1 and TRBJ2-1; 14 nucleotides match TRBD2. The germline CDR1 and CDR2 sequences are SGHRS and YFSETQ. The CDR3 has 16 amino acids. V lost 4 bases and J lost 6; bases outside the gene matches: 6. CDR3 sequence reads: CASSPGLAGVVNEQFF. DNA of the CDR3: TGCGCCAGCAGCCCGGGACTAGCGGGAGTTGTCAATGAGCAGTTCTTC.

This sequence joins TRBV28 and TRBJ1-2; TRBD1 matches at 8 bases. The CDR3 is 16 residues long. Trimming removed 3 bases from V and 1 base from J; junction bases left unmatched: 7. Germline CDR1 reads MDHEN; CDR2 reads SYDVKM. This CDR3 reads CASSFPSGGVNYGYTF. In DNA, the CDR3 is TGTGCCAGCAGTTTTCCGTCAGGGGGCGTTAACTATGGCTACACCTTC.

The chain is built from TRBV10-3 and TRBJ2-7; weak D call: TRBD1 (5 bases). Between the trimmed V and J ends, which lost 0 bases and 0 bases, there was a span of 15 bases. In germline, CDR1 is ENHRY, CDR2 SYGVKD. CDR3 length: 17 amino acids. CDR3 nucleotides: TGTGCCATCAGTGAGTCTATGGTCTCCAGGGTCTCCTACGAGCAGTACTTC. Amino acids: CAISESMVSRVSYEQYF.

The rearrangement joins TRBV7-2 to TRBJ2-7; the D is unclear. The V end lost 4 bases, the J end lost 3 bases, and 7 bases lay between the germline ends. Germline V gene data show CDR1 as SGHTA and CDR2 as FQGNSA. The CDR3 has 12 residues. CDR3 in DNA: TGTGCCAGCAGCTCATCCATCTACGAGCAGTACTTC. This translates into CASSSSIYEQYF.

The chain carries TRBV19 and TRBJ2-2; 8 bases match TRBD1. The CDR3 has 16 residues. The ends lost 7 bases at V and 1 base at J; junction bases unmatched: 8. Germline CDR1 LNHDA, CDR2 SQIVND (reference sequence). The CDR3 spells CASTFPGQGNTGELFF. CDR3 nucleotide sequence: TGTGCCAGTACCTTCCCAGGACAGGGGAACACCGGGGAGCTGTTTTTT.

The V and J genes are TRBV2 and TRBJ1-3; perhaps TRBD1 as D (5 bases). Germline CDR1 reads SNHLY; CDR2 reads FYNNEI. This CDR3 is 15 amino acids long. V was pared by 3 bases and J by 0 bases, with 9 bases between. The CDR3 nucleotides are TGTGCCAGCAGTGAGCGACAGAGCTCTGGAAACACCATATATTTT. This encodes CASSERQSSGNTIYF.

This clone appeared a single time. The CDR3 DNA follows: TGTGCCAGCAGTGAAACGACAGGGGCCATCATTCAGTACTTC. Encoded protein: CASSETTGAIIQYF. The chain joins TRBV6-4 to TRBJ2-4; TRBD1 matches at 8 bases. The CDR3 runs 14 residues. The V segment lost 3 bases and the J segment 9 bases; nucleotides outside the gene matches: 7. Germline assignment: CDR1 MRHNA and CDR2 SNTAGT.

V is TRBV6-6 and J is TRBJ2-4, with 8 nucleotides matching TRBD1. The germline gives CDR1 MNHNY, CDR2 SVGAGI (reference sequence). V lost 2 bases and J lost 9; bases outside the gene matches: 6. The CDR3 has 14 residues. CDR3 sequence: CASSYQGQGGIQYF. CDR3 in DNA: TGTGCCAGCAGTTACCAAGGACAGGGAGGCATTCAGTACTTC.

This clone has only one observation. The chain uses TRBV10-1 and TRBJ2-1; D possibly matches TRBD1 or TRBD2 (6 bases each). The CDR3 is made up of 16 amino acids. V was pared by 1 base and J by 2 bases, with 12 bases between. CDR1 and CDR2 (germline): WNHNN, SYGVQD (reference sequence). The CDR3 DNA reads as TGCGCCAGCAGTGAGTTAGGGGGGCTAACCTACAATGAGCAGTTCTTC. Its translation: CASSELGGLTYNEQFF.

The chain uses TRBV7-8 and TRBJ1-4; 7 bases fit TRBD1. CDR1 and CDR2 from the germline V gene are SGHVS and FQNEAQ. The CDR3 is made up of 18 amino acids. The trim removed 1 base at V and 6 bases at J, leaving 14 bases unmatched. CDR3: CASSLVSRVGQFHEKLFF. The CDR3 DNA reads as TGTGCCAGCAGCTTAGTTAGTCGCGTGGGACAGTTCCATGAAAAACTGTTTTTT.

Comment on this clone: Within the sample, other DNA sequences also encode this same CDR3. V and J are TRBV20-1 and TRBJ2-1, with unresolved D. The length of the CDR3 is 11 residues. Looked up from germline, CDR1 is DFQATT and CDR2 is SNEGSKA (reference sequence). V lost 4 bases and J 6 bases, leaving 7 bases between the germline ends. CDR3 in DNA: TGCAGTGCTATCGCAGTCAATGAGCAGTTCTTC. Its translation is CSAIAVNEQFF.

The rearrangement joins TRBV2 to TRBJ2-7, with 11 bases that match TRBD2. This CDR3 contains 15 residues. V lost 5 bases, J lost 2 bases, and 5 bases stayed unmatched. In germline, CDR1 is SNHLY, CDR2 FYNNEI. CDR3 sequence reads: CASSPTSGSPYEQYF. CDR3 DNA sequence: TGTGCCAGCAGTCCAACTAGCGGGAGCCCCTACGAGCAGTACTTC.

The chain links TRBV9 to TRBJ2-1, with 7 bases identical to TRBD1. Unmatched junction bases numbered 0, after V lost 4 bases and J lost 8 bases. The CDR3 is made up of 11 amino acids. The germline V gene has CDR1 SGDLS and CDR2 YYNGEE. The CDR3: CASSQGDEQFF. The DNA of the CDR3 is TGTGCCAGCAGCCAGGGGGATGAGCAGTTCTTC.

This chain joins TRBV9 and TRBJ1-2; 11 positions match TRBD1. The CDR3 runs 16 residues. Germline V gives CDR1 SGDLS, CDR2 YYNGEE. Trimming took 0 bases from V and 7 from J; bases not matched to a gene: 8. CDR3: CASSVDPGQGAIGYTF. DNA for the CDR3: TGTGCCAGCAGCGTAGACCCAGGACAGGGGGCAATTGGCTACACCTTC.